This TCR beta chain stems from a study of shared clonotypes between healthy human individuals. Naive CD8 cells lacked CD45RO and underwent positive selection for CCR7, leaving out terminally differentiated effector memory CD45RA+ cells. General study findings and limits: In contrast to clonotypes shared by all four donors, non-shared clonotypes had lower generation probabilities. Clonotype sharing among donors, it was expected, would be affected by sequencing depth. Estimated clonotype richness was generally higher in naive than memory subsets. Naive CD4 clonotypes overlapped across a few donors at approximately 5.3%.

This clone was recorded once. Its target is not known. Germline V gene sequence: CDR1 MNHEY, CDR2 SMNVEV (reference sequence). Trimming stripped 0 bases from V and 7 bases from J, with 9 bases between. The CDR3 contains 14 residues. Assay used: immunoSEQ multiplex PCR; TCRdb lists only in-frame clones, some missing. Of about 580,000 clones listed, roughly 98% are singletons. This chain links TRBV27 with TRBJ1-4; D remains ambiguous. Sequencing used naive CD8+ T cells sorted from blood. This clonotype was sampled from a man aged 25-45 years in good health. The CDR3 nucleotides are TGTGCCAGCAGTTTATCGAGAGGGAGTGAAAAACTGTTTTTT. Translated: CASSLSRGSEKLFF.